One sample yielded the 14 T cell receptor beta chains listed below, sequenced in a study of T-cell memory formation after mild COVID-19. One entry per CDR3 protein, called by TCRdb with MiXCR from the 5' RACE reads. The sample shows 85,000 to 130,000 distinct CDR3 sequences, roughly 11% of them seen only once. Sequences were obtained from PBMCs or a T cell subset sorted from them (not recorded which). The origin of the receptors is a young man who had mild COVID-19 (a few samples of this study predate the infection). Cell type and time point are not known.

The CDR3 DNA is TGTGCCAGCAGCTCCCAGGGGGTTTTTCAGCCCCAGCATTTT. It translates to CASSSQGVFQPQHF. The gene calls are TRBV5-5 and TRBJ1-5; 7 bases line up with TRBD1. The CDR3 is 14 amino acids. The J segment lost 6 bases and the V segment lost 3 bases, leaving 6 bases of the junction unmatched. Germline lookup yields CDR1 SGHKS and CDR2 YYEKEE (reference sequence).

This clonotype was picked up a small number of times. The chain uses TRBV9 and TRBJ2-3; 12 bases fit TRBD2. CDR1 is SGDLS and CDR2 is YYNGEE in the germline V gene. The CDR3 covers 17 residues. The junction had 7 bases not matched to a gene; V was cut back by 0 bases and J by 5 bases. CDR3 sequence: CASSVDLAGGPIDTQYF. DNA for the CDR3: TGTGCCAGCAGCGTAGATCTAGCGGGGGGGCCGATAGATACGCAGTATTTT.

This sequence joins TRBV29-1 and TRBJ2-5; D not certain. The germline V and J ends were trimmed by 4 bases and 1 base, with 10 bases remaining between them. The CDR3 spans 13 residues. The germline gives CDR1 SQVTM, CDR2 ANQGSEA. The CDR3 here is CSVAGPLQETQYF. The CDR3 bases are TGCAGCGTTGCTGGCCCCCTCCAAGAGACCCAGTACTTC.

The rearrangement uses TRBV19 and TRBJ2-2; D may be TRBD1 or TRBD2 (6 bases each). Germline CDR1 LNHDA, CDR2 SQIVND (reference sequence). The CDR3 is 18 residues long. V dropped 7 bases and J dropped 2 bases, with 23 bases sitting between them. CDR3 sequence: CASKSLGGRGDNTGELFF. DNA for the CDR3: TGTGCCAGTAAATCTTTAGGGGGGCGAGGTGATAACACCGGGGAGCTGTTTTTT.

The chain has TRBV6-2 or TRBV6-3 and TRBJ2-1, with TRBD1 matching 8 bases. The CDR3 extends over 14 amino acids. J gave up 3 bases and V 7 bases, and 5 bases lay outside the gene matches. Germline-derived CDR1 and CDR2 are MNHEY and SVGEGT. Written as DNA, the CDR3 is TGTGCCAGCATGGAAACAGGGGGCTACAATGAGCAGTTCTTC. Translation gives CASMETGGYNEQFF.

The J gene is TRBJ2-7, the V gene TRBV27, with D possibly called TRBD1 or TRBD2 (5 bases each). CDR3 length: 14 amino acids. Trimming took off 5 bases at V and 2 bases at J, with 13 bases between the two ends. Per the germline V gene, CDR1 is MNHEY and CDR2 is SMNVEV (reference sequence). This CDR3 is CASSPRDPAYEQYF. CDR3 coding DNA: TGTGCCAGCAGTCCCCGGGACCCCGCCTACGAGCAGTACTTC.

The chain recombines TRBV5-1 with TRBJ1-1, with D tentatively TRBD1 (6 bases). Germline assignment: CDR1 SGHRS and CDR2 YFSETQ. There are 14 residues in the CDR3. Trimming stripped 4 bases from V and 1 base from J, with 11 bases between. CDR3 coding DNA: TGCGCCAGCAGCGTCAGCAGGGGGAACACTGAAGCTTTCTTT. Translation gives CASSVSRGNTEAFF.

This chain connects TRBV11-1 to TRBJ2-7; D not certain. The length of the CDR3 is 13 residues. Trimming removed 1 base from V and 3 bases from J, with 7 bases in between. Germline V lookup: CDR1 SGHAT, CDR2 FQDESV (reference sequence). For the CDR3, the DNA is TGTGCCAGCAGCTTAGGCGCAAGCTACGAGCAGTACGTC. It specifies CASSLGASYEQYV.

This clonotype was seen at least ten times. This chain links TRBV4-1 with TRBJ1-6; TRBD1 is a possible D gene (6 bases). The CDR3 covers 14 residues. CDR1 and CDR2 (germline): MGHRA, YSYEKL. V was pared by 4 bases and J by 9 bases, with 13 bases between. CDR3 DNA sequence: TGCGCCAGCAGCCCCCAAACAGGGTTTTCACCCCTCCACTTT. It encodes CASSPQTGFSPLHF.

This clonotype was seen only a few times. The chain employs TRBV6-2 or TRBV6-3 and TRBJ1-5; D remains ambiguous. This CDR3 spans 14 amino acids. Trimming stripped 1 base from V and 6 bases from J, with 10 bases between. The germline V gene encodes CDR1 MNHEY and CDR2 SVGEGT. For the CDR3, the DNA is TGTGCCAGCAGTTACTGGGCGCCGGGTCAGCCCCAGCATTTT. This sequence encodes CASSYWAPGQPQHF.

This clonotype was counted at least ten times. The chain employs TRBV7-8 and TRBJ1-2; 7 bases fit TRBD1. CDR3 length: 11 residues. Germline CDR1 and CDR2: SGHVS and FQNEAQ. Losses at the gene ends were 5 bases for V and 10 bases for J; bases not matched to a gene: 4. CDR3 nucleotide sequence: TGTGCCAGCAGCGGGACAGCGGCCTACACCTTC. This gives the protein CASSGTAAYTF.

This clonotype was seen repeatedly, ten times or more. This chain uses TRBV4-3 with TRBJ1-2; 8 nucleotides agree with TRBD1. From germline, CDR1 is LGHNA and CDR2 YSLEER. There are 17 residues in the CDR3. V lost 0 bases, J lost 3 bases, and 9 bases stayed unmatched. The CDR3 here is CASSQDEEGTGYYGYTF. The CDR3 DNA reads as TGCGCCAGCAGCCAAGACGAAGAAGGGACAGGCTACTATGGCTACACCTTC.

This clonotype was recorded at least ten times. DNA of the CDR3: TGCGCCAGCAGCGTCGGGACAGCCGGTCTCACAGATACGCAGTATTTT. Its protein product is CASSVGTAGLTDTQYF. This chain connects TRBV5-1 to TRBJ2-3, with 7 bases matching TRBD1. V was clipped by 4 bases and J by 2 bases; unmatched bases: 10. The length of the CDR3 is 16 residues. The germline gives CDR1 SGHRS, CDR2 YFSETQ.

This clonotype was observed a few times. The chain carries TRBV12-3 or TRBV12-4 and TRBJ2-7, with D possibly matching TRBD2 (5 bases). The CDR3 length is 14 residues. V was shortened by 1 base and J by 10 bases, with 17 bases between the two germline ends. Here the CDR3 DNA reads TGTGCCAGCAGTTTAGTCCTGGGCGGAGGACCTCAGTACTTC. This codes for CASSLVLGGGPQYF.